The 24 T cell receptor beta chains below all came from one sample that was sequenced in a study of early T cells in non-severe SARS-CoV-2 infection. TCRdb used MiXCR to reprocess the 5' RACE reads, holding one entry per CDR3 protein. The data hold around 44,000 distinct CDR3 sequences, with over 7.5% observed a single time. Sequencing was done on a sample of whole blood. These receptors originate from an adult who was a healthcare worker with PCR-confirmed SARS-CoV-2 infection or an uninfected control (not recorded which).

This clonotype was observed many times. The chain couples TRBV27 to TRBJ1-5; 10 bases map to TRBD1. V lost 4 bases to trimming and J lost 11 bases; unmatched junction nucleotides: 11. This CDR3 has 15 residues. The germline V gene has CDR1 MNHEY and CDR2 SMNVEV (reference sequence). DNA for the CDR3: TGTGCCAGCAGTTCGACAGGGGGCGGACAGGGGACCCAGCATTTT. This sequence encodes CASSSTGGGQGTQHF.

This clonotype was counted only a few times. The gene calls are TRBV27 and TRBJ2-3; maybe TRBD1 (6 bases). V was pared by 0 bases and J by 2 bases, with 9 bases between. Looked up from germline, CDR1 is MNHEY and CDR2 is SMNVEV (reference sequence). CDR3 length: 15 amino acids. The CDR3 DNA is TGTGCCAGCAGTTTATCGACAGGTTTCACAGATACGCAGTATTTT. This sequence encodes CASSLSTGFTDTQYF.

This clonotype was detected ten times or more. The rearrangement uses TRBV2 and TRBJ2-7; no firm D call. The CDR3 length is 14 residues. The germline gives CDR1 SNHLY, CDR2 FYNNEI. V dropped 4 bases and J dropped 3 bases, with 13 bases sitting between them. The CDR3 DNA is TGTGCCAGCAGTGGTTCGAGCTCACTCTACGAGCAGTACTTC. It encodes CASSGSSSLYEQYF.

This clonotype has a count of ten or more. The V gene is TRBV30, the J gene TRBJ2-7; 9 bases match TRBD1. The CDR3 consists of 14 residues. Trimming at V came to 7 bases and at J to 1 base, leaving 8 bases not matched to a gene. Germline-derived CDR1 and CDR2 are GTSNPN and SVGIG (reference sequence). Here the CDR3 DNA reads TGTGCCTTCAAACCGGGACAGGGATCCTACGAGCAGTACTTC. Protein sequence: CAFKPGQGSYEQYF.

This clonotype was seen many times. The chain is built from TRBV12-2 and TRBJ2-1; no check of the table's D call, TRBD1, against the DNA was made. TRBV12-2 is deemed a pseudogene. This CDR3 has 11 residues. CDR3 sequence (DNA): TGTGCAAGTCGCTGGGGGTTTGAGCAGTTCTTC. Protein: CASRWGFEQFF.

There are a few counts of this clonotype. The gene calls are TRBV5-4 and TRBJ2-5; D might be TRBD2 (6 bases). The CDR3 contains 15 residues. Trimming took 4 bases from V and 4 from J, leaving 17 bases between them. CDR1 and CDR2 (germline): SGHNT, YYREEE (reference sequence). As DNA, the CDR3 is TGTGCCAGCAGCCGGGACTCCCTTCGGCGAGAGACCCAGTACTTC. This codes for CASSRDSLRRETQYF.

The CDR3 loop is CSAKVRAGIANYNEQFF. The CDR3 bases are TGCAGTGCAAAGGTGCGGGCAGGGATTGCTAACTACAATGAGCAGTTCTTC. The rearrangement uses TRBV20-1 and TRBJ2-1; D tentatively reads TRBD1 or TRBD2 (5 bases each). The germline V and J ends were trimmed by 6 bases and 3 bases, with 24 bases remaining between them. Germline assignment: CDR1 DFQATT and CDR2 SNEGSKA (reference sequence). The CDR3 runs to 17 residues.

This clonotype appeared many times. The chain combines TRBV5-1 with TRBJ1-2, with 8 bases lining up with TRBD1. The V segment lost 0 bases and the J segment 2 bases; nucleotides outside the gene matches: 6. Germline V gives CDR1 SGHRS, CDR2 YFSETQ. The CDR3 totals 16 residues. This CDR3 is CASSLGNRDRNYGYTF. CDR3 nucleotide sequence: TGCGCCAGCAGCTTGGGTAACCGGGACAGGAACTATGGCTACACCTTC.

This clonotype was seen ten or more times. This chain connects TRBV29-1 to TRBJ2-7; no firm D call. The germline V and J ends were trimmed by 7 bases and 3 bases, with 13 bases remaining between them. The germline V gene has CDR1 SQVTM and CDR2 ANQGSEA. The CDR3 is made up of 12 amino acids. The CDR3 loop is CSGVVGGYEQYF. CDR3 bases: TGCAGCGGAGTAGTTGGCGGCTACGAGCAGTACTTC.

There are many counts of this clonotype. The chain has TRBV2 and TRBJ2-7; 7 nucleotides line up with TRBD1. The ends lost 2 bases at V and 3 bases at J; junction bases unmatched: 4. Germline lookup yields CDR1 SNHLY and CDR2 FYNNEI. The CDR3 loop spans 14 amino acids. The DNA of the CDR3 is TGTGCCAGCAGTGAACGGGGACAGCTCTACGAGCAGTACTTC. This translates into CASSERGQLYEQYF.

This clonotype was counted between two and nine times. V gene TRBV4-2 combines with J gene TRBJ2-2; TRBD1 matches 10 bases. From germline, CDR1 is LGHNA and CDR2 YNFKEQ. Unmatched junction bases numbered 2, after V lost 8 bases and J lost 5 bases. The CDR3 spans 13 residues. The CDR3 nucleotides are TGTGCCAGCGCGGGACAGGGGACCGGGGAGCTGTTTTTT. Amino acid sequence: CASAGQGTGELFF.

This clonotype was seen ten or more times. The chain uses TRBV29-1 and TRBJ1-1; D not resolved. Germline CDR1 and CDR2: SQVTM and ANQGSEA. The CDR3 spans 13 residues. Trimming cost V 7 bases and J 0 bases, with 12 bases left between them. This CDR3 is CSAATSMNTEAFF. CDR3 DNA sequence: TGCAGCGCCGCGACATCTATGAACACTGAAGCTTTCTTT. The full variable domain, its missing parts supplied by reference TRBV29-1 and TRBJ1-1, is SAVISQKPSRDICQRGTSLTIQCQVDSQVTMMFWYRQQPGQSLTLIATANQGSEATYESGFVIDKFPISRPNLTFSTLTVSNMSPEDSSIYLCSAATSMNTEAFFGQGTRLTVV.

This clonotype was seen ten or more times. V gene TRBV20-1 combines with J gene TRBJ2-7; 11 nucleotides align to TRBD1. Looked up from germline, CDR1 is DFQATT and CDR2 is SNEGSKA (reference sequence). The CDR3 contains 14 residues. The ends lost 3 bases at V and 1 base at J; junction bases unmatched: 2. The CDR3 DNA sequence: TGCAGTGCTAGTGGGGACAGGGGGTCCTACGAGCAGTACTTC. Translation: CSASGDRGSYEQYF.

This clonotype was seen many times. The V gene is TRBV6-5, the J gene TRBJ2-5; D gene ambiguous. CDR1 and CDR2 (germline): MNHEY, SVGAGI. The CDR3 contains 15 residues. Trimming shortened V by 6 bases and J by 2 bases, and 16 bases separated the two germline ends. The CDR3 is CASSPGWPTQETQYF. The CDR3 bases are TGTGCCAGCAGCCCCGGTTGGCCGACACAAGAGACCCAGTACTTC.

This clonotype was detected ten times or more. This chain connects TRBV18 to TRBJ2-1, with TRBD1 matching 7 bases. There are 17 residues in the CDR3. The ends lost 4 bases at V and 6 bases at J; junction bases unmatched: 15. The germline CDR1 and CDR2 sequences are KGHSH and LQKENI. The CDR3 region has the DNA TGTGCCAGCTCACACACAACGACAGGGCGCCCTCTCAATGAGCAGTTCTTC. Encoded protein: CASSHTTTGRPLNEQFF.

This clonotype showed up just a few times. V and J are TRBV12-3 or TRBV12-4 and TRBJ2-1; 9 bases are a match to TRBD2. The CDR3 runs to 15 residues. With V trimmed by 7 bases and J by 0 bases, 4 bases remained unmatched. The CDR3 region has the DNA TGTGCCAGCACCCGTAGCGGGGGCTCCTACAATGAGCAGTTCTTC. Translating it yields CASTRSGGSYNEQFF.

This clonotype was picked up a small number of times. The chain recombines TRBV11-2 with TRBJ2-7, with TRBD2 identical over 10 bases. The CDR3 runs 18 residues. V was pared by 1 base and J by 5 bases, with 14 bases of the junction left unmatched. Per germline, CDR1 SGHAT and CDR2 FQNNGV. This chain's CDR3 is CASSLGPPLAGVPNEQYF. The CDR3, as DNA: TGTGCCAGCAGCTTAGGCCCGCCCCTAGCGGGAGTACCCAACGAGCAGTACTTC.

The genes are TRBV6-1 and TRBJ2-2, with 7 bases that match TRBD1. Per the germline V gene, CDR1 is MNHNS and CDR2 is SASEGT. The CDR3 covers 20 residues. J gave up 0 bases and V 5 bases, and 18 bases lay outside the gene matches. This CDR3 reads CASSKTDRVPTTANTGELFF. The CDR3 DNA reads TGTGCCAGCAGTAAAACCGACAGGGTTCCCACTACCGCGAACACCGGGGAGCTGTTTTTT.

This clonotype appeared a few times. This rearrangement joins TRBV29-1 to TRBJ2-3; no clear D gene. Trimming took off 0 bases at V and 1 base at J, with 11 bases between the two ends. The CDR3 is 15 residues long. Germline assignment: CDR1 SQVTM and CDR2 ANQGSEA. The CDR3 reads CSVEDRAARTDTQYF. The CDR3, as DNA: TGCAGCGTTGAAGATCGGGCGGCTCGCACAGATACGCAGTATTTT.

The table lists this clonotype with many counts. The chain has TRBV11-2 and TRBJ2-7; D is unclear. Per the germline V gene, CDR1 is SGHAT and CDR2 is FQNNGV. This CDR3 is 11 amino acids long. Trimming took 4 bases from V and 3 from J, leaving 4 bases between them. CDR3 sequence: CASSSGYEQYF. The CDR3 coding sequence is TGTGCCAGCAGCTCCGGCTACGAGCAGTACTTC.

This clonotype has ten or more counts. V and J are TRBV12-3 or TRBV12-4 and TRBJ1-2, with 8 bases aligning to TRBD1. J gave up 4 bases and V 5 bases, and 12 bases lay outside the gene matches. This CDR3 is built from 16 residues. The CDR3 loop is CASSGPGQGAIYGYTF. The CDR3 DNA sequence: TGTGCCAGCAGTGGGCCAGGGCAGGGGGCGATCTATGGCTACACCTTC.

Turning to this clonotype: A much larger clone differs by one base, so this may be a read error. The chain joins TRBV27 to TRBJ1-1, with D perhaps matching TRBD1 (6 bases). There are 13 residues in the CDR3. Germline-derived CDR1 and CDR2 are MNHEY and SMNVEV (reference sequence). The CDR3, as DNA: TGTGTCAGCAGACCAGGGGCAGGCACTGAAGCTTTCTTT. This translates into CVSRPGAGTEAFF.

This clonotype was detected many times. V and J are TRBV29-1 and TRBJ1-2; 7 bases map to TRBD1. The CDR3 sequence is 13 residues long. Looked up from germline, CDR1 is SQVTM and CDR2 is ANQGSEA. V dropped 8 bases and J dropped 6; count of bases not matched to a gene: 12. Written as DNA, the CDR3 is TGCAGCACCCACGACAGGGCAAGGAATGGCTACACCTTC. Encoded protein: CSTHDRARNGYTF.

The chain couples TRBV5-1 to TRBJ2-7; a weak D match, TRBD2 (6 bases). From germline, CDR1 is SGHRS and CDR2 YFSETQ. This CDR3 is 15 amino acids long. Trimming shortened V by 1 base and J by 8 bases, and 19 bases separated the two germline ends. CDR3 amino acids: CASSLSSGYTRQQYF. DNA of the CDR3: TGCGCCAGCAGCTTGTCGAGCGGGTACACTCGGCAGCAGTACTTC.